The T cell receptor (beta chain) under discussion was sequenced for a study of T cells in Graves' hyperthyroidism and ophthalmopathy. TCR beta CDR3 regions were amplified from RNA transcripts. HTBI primers were used for first-round RT-PCR of the TCR CDR3. TCRdb passed the multiplex PCR reads through MiXCR, listing each CDR3 protein once. Of roughly 720,000 distinct CDR3 sequences in the sample, 15% to 20% were seen once. Graves' hyperthyroidism was deemed stable absent ophthalmopathy progression within 18 months. The hyperthyroidism was newly diagnosed and had lasted under 2 months; the patients were aged 18 to 65. Each diagnosis drew on symptoms, thyroxine, TRAb, thyroid ultrasound and orbital computed tomography findings. The CDR3 has 14 amino acids. Germline-derived CDR1 and CDR2 are LGHDT and YNNKEL (reference sequence). The V segment lost 2 bases and the J segment 6 bases; nucleotides outside the gene matches: 5.

As to this clonotype: It is likely a read error, because the conserved phenylalanine at the end of the CDR3 is missing.

This TCR derives from a man aged 45-65 years with Graves' hyperthyroidism. The genes are TRBV3-1 and TRBJ2-7; 9 bases match TRBD1. The sequencing input was blood. The DNA for the CDR3 is TGTGCCAGCAGCCAATGGGACAGGGTTGGCGAGCAGTACCTC. Its translation: CASSQWDRVGEQYL.